These 15 T cell receptor beta chains were sequenced from one sample in a study of T cell repertoires in cytomegalovirus infection (dated by TCRdb to the late 2010s). The treatment or condition label of this sample denotes: in vitro stimulation with specific CMV peptide epitopes to enrich CMV-specific T cells. TCRdb names Illumina HiSeq 1500 as the instrument used. TCRdb applied fastp at Q25 and MiXCR to the public reads, then kept only in-frame beta chains. Each CDR3 protein appears once, grouped with its most common genes and DNA. In this sample the table shows under 500,000 distinct CDR3 sequences, more than 40% of which occur a single time. The ten biggest clones cover roughly two fifths of the sample. Their recognized antigens are unknown. Specimen: cultured PBMCs, collected from culture after CMV antigen stimulation. These receptors all stem from a human donor in good health (CMV status not recorded). Some clones in this sample may be carry-over from other donors' samples.

This clonotype has just one count. The chain carries TRBV6-6 and TRBJ1-4; perhaps TRBD1 as D (5 bases). Germline loops: CDR1 MNHNY, CDR2 SVGAGI (reference sequence). This CDR3 is 14 amino acids long. Trimming took 9 bases from V and 4 from J, leaving 15 bases between them. CDR3 loop: CASKPGFRNEKLFF. In nucleotides, the CDR3 is TGTGCCAGTAAACCAGGGTTCCGTAATGAAAAACTGTTTTTT.

This clonotype was recorded once. This chain uses TRBV7-9 with TRBJ2-1; D remains ambiguous. The CDR3 contains 11 residues. V gave up 8 bases and J gave up 5 bases, with 7 bases separating them. The germline V gene encodes CDR1 SEHNR and CDR2 FQNEAQ (reference sequence). This CDR3 is CASEQDNEQFF. The CDR3 nucleotides read TGTGCCAGCGAGCAGGACAATGAGCAGTTCTTC.

The chain uses TRBV12-3 or TRBV12-4 and TRBJ1-4, with D maybe TRBD1 (6 bases). V was cut by 6 bases and J by 7 bases, with 15 bases left in between. The CDR3 sequence is 14 residues long. In nucleotides, the CDR3 is TGTGCCAGCAGACCGACAGGAGAAAGTGAAAAACTGTTTTTT. It specifies CASRPTGESEKLFF.

The chain has TRBV9 and TRBJ1-1; 9 nucleotides line up with TRBD1. Germline CDR1 SGDLS, CDR2 YYNGEE. The CDR3 length is 16 residues. V was pared by 0 bases and J by 4 bases, with 7 bases of the junction left unmatched. CDR3 in DNA: TGTGCCAGCAGCGTAGGACAGGGGGGCCGAGGCACTGAAGCTTTCTTT. This gives the protein CASSVGQGGRGTEAFF.

V and J are TRBV7-9 and TRBJ2-1, with unresolved D. This CDR3 has 16 residues. Germline loops: CDR1 SEHNR, CDR2 FQNEAQ (reference sequence). Trimming took off 3 bases at V and 3 bases at J, with 15 bases between the two ends. The chain's CDR3 is CASSLIGYPLYNEQFF. CDR3 DNA: TGTGCCAGCAGCTTGATCGGGTATCCGCTCTACAATGAGCAGTTCTTC.

This clonotype occurred once. V gene TRBV6-1 combines with J gene TRBJ1-5; D gene ambiguous. Trimming cost V 6 bases and J 3 bases, with 12 bases left between them. CDR1 and CDR2 from the germline V gene are MNHNS and SASEGT. CDR3 length: 14 residues. Here the CDR3 reads CASRDRHSNQPQHF. CDR3 sequence (DNA): TGTGCCAGCAGGGACCGACACTCCAATCAGCCCCAGCATTTT.

The CDR3 DNA sequence: TGTGCCAGCAGCCGTAACCCCACCGAGCAGTACTTC. Its translation: CASSRNPTEQYF. The chain carries TRBV6-2 or TRBV6-3 and TRBJ2-7, with D hard to call. V lost 6 bases to trimming and J lost 6 bases, with 12 bases between them. The germline V gene has CDR1 MNHEY and CDR2 SVGEGT. The CDR3 contains 12 residues.

This clonotype was picked up a small number of times. The chain employs TRBV5-6 and TRBJ1-3; no clear D gene. Between the trimmed V and J ends, which lost 4 bases and 3 bases, there was a span of 11 bases. Germline CDR1 reads SGHDT; CDR2 reads YYEEEE. The CDR3 runs to 14 residues. The DNA for the CDR3 is TGTGCCAGCAGCAGGCAGATCTTTGGAAACACCATATATTTT. It is translated as CASSRQIFGNTIYF.

The V and J genes are TRBV10-3 and TRBJ1-1; D is unresolved. The CDR3 spans 14 residues. Trimming removed 3 bases at V and 4 bases at J, with 12 bases between. Germline CDR1 reads ENHRY; CDR2 reads SYGVKD. The CDR3: CAISEGQALTEAFF. For the CDR3, the DNA is TGTGCCATCAGTGAAGGGCAGGCTCTCACTGAAGCTTTCTTT.

This clonotype appeared a few times. The chain is built from TRBV12-3 or TRBV12-4 and TRBJ2-7; D call uncertain. The CDR3 consists of 17 residues. V was clipped by 6 bases and J by 6 bases, with 27 bases between them. This CDR3 reads CASSQPRLGKRRSEQYF. The CDR3, as DNA: TGTGCCAGCAGCCAACCCAGGTTGGGTAAACGGAGAAGCGAGCAGTACTTC.

The V call is TRBV10-3, the J call TRBJ1-1, with 7 positions matching TRBD1. The germline CDR1 and CDR2 sequences are ENHRY and SYGVKD. Germline trimming cut 8 bases from V and 5 bases from J; bases unmatched to any gene: 20. CDR3 length: 17 residues. CDR3 in DNA: TGTGCCATCCGACGGACAGGCGGTCGCGAGGGGGGGACTGAAGCTTTCTTT. It specifies CAIRRTGGREGGTEAFF.

This rearrangement joins TRBV24-1 to TRBJ2-3; D unresolved. The V end lost 9 bases, the J end lost 0 bases, and 9 bases lay between the germline ends. The CDR3 totals 13 residues. Germline CDR1 KGHDR, CDR2 SFDVKD. This CDR3 reads CATEDISTDTQYF. As DNA, the CDR3 is TGTGCCACCGAGGATATTAGCACAGATACGCAGTATTTT.

The chain links TRBV2 to TRBJ1-2, with TRBD1 as a possible D gene (6 bases). Germline CDR1 reads SNHLY; CDR2 reads FYNNEI. The CDR3 contains 14 residues. The V gene lost 5 bases and the J gene lost 5 bases, with 15 bases spanning the gap. CDR3 region: CASSHRTETYGYTF. The CDR3 DNA sequence: TGTGCCAGCAGTCACCGGACAGAAACATATGGCTACACCTTC.

The V call is TRBV20-1, the J call TRBJ2-1, with a tentative D call TRBD2 (6 bases). Trimming removed 0 bases at V and 8 bases at J, with 14 bases between. The length of the CDR3 is 14 residues. Germline V gives CDR1 DFQATT, CDR2 SNEGSKA (reference sequence). CDR3 in amino acids: CSARDLRELYEQFF. The CDR3 coding sequence is TGCAGTGCTAGAGATCTGCGGGAACTCTATGAGCAGTTCTTC.

The V call is TRBV11-2, the J call TRBJ2-5; D might be TRBD2 (5 bases). V gave up 5 bases and J gave up 13 bases, with 20 bases separating them. The germline V gene has CDR1 SGHAT and CDR2 FQNNGV. There are 13 residues in the CDR3. The CDR3, as DNA: TGTGCCAGCAGCCTTACTCACGCGGGTTCGGGGTACTTC. It is translated as CASSLTHAGSGYF.